This T cell receptor beta chain was profiled in a study of tumor and adjacent non-tumor tissue in lung cancer. Study context: On average, productive TCRbeta reads reached roughly 4.2 million per sample.

RNA was extracted from bulk tissue without any cell sorting. More than 3 cm separated this lung sample from the edge of the tumor. Between August and November 2014, newly diagnosed, chemotherapy-naive lung cancer patients underwent thoracic surgery in China. General study results and limits: Tumor repertoires had a smaller top 100 clone share than normal lung. Higher tumor TCR diversity was associated with shorter survival.

Three rounds of nested PCR, following a modified ARM-PCR protocol, produced the TCRbeta library. Each CDR3 protein gets one entry after TCRdb re-called the multiplex PCR reads with MiXCR. The sample yields about 50,000 distinct CDR3 sequences, 60% to 80% seen once. Points on this clonotype: Its antigen is unidentified. An end of the junction differs from the germline gene, which may be a read error.

Germline V gene data show CDR1 as WNHNN and CDR2 as SYGVQD (reference sequence). The length of the CDR3 is 12 residues. V gene TRBV10-1 combines with J gene TRBJ2-2, with D perhaps matching TRBD2 (5 bases). The receptor's source is an older woman with non-small cell lung cancer. Sample: distant non-tumor lung tissue. The CDR3 loop is CASTRIPGEPFF. The CDR3 DNA follows: TGCGCCAGCACTAGAATTCCCGGGGAGCCGTTTTTT.